A selection of T cell receptor beta chains follows, all from one sample in a study of blood T cell repertoires in COVID-19. Method: immunoSEQ multiplex PCR; TCRdb's copy keeps in-frame clones and lacks some. The sample holds about 210,000 clones, over 75% seen once. The sequencing input was peripheral blood. These receptors all stem from a human donor in a cohort sampled during active COVID-19. CDR3s include the opening cysteine and the closing phenylalanine or tryptophan. Fields, in order: J gene, clone size, CDR3 length, D gene, V gene, CDR3 protein, CDR3 DNA. The D gene is left open where the match is weak. The size field is filled for only some rows; it gives once, few, many or a size class.

j_call: TRBJ2-2; clone_size: -; cdr3_length: 16; d_call: -; v_call: TRBV28; cdr3_aa: CASSSPGVAGTGELFF; cdr3_nt: TGTGCCAGCAGTAGCCCGGGGGTGGCTGGCACCGGGGAGCTGTTTTTT
j_call: TRBJ2-5; clone_size: -; cdr3_length: 14; d_call: -; v_call: TRBV5-6; cdr3_aa: CASSLAGERETQYF; cdr3_nt: TGTGCCAGCAGCTTGGCGGGGGAACGAGAGACCCAGTACTTC
j_call: TRBJ2-2; clone_size: -; cdr3_length: 15; d_call: TRBD2; v_call: TRBV5-1; cdr3_aa: CASSFSGRDTGELFF; cdr3_nt: TGCGCCAGCAGCTTTAGCGGGAGGGACACCGGGGAGCTGTTTTTT
j_call: TRBJ1-1; clone_size: -; cdr3_length: 15; d_call: -; v_call: TRBV19; cdr3_aa: CASSARGARDTEAFF; cdr3_nt: TGTGCCAGTAGTGCCCGGGGGGCGAGAGACACTGAAGCTTTCTTT
j_call: TRBJ1-5; clone_size: -; cdr3_length: 15; d_call: -; v_call: TRBV5-5; cdr3_aa: CASSLGVRGDQPQHF; cdr3_nt: TGTGCCAGCAGCTTGGGGGTGCGGGGGGATCAGCCCCAGCATTTT
j_call: TRBJ2-1; clone_size: -; cdr3_length: 13; d_call: TRBD1; v_call: TRBV7-3; cdr3_aa: CASSRDRGNEQFF; cdr3_nt: TGTGCCAGCAGCCGGGACAGGGGGAATGAGCAGTTCTTC
j_call: TRBJ1-5; clone_size: -; cdr3_length: 14; d_call: TRBD1; v_call: TRBV2; cdr3_aa: CASSGGQGNQPQHF; cdr3_nt: TGTGCCAGCAGTGGGGGACAGGGCAATCAGCCCCAGCATTTT
j_call: TRBJ1-1; clone_size: -; cdr3_length: 15; d_call: TRBD1; v_call: TRBV10-3; cdr3_aa: CAISEAGGGNTEAFF; cdr3_nt: TGTGCCATCAGTGAAGCAGGGGGAGGGAACACTGAAGCTTTCTTT
j_call: TRBJ1-2; clone_size: -; cdr3_length: 17; d_call: TRBD1; v_call: TRBV30; cdr3_aa: CAWSVTFPPTGTSGYTF; cdr3_nt: TGTGCCTGGAGTGTAACCTTCCCCCCGACAGGGACCAGTGGCTACACCTTC
j_call: TRBJ1-5; clone_size: -; cdr3_length: 16; d_call: -; v_call: TRBV19; cdr3_aa: CASSIGKGQINQPQHF; cdr3_nt: TGTGCCAGTAGTATAGGGAAGGGGCAGATCAATCAGCCCCAGCATTTT
j_call: TRBJ2-5; clone_size: once; cdr3_length: 16; d_call: -; v_call: TRBV11-2; cdr3_aa: CASSLTGPNNGETQYF; cdr3_nt: TGTGCCAGCAGCTTAACAGGACCTAACAATGGGGAGACCCAGTACTTC
j_call: TRBJ2-3; clone_size: -; cdr3_length: 14; d_call: -; v_call: TRBV15; cdr3_aa: CATSRDNSGDTQYF; cdr3_nt: TGTGCCACCAGCAGAGATAACTCGGGAGATACGCAGTATTTT
j_call: TRBJ1-5; clone_size: -; cdr3_length: 14; d_call: -; v_call: TRBV3-1/TRBV3-2; cdr3_aa: CASSQGLSNQPQHF; cdr3_nt: TGTGCCAGCAGTCAGGGTCTGAGCAATCAGCCCCAGCATTTT
j_call: TRBJ2-7; clone_size: -; cdr3_length: 16; d_call: -; v_call: TRBV18; cdr3_aa: CASSPQPPDISYEQYF; cdr3_nt: TGTGCCAGCTCACCACAACCCCCGGACATATCCTACGAGCAGTACTTC
j_call: TRBJ2-7; clone_size: few; cdr3_length: 15; d_call: -; v_call: TRBV21-1; cdr3_aa: CASSWWGQGSYEQYF; cdr3_nt: -
j_call: TRBJ2-2; clone_size: -; cdr3_length: 13; d_call: TRBD2; v_call: TRBV3-1/TRBV3-2; cdr3_aa: CASSQGEGGELFF; cdr3_nt: TGTGCCAGCAGCCAGGGGGAGGGCGGGGAGCTGTTTTTT
j_call: TRBJ2-1; clone_size: -; cdr3_length: 15; d_call: TRBD1; v_call: TRBV28; cdr3_aa: CASSWGQGRYNEQFF; cdr3_nt: TGTGCCAGCAGTTGGGGACAGGGACGCTACAATGAGCAGTTCTTC
j_call: TRBJ2-7; clone_size: few; cdr3_length: 14; d_call: TRBD1; v_call: TRBV5-6; cdr3_aa: CASSLGTGHAEQYF; cdr3_nt: TGTGCCAGCAGCTTGGGGACAGGGCACGCCGAGCAGTACTTC
j_call: TRBJ1-2; clone_size: -; cdr3_length: 14; d_call: TRBD1; v_call: TRBV6-5; cdr3_aa: CASSTDRGGYGYTF; cdr3_nt: TGTGCCAGCAGTACCGACAGGGGTGGCTATGGCTACACCTTC
j_call: TRBJ2-2; clone_size: -; cdr3_length: 16; d_call: TRBD2; v_call: TRBV2; cdr3_aa: CASSGSGRAGAGELFF; cdr3_nt: TGTGCCAGCAGTGGTTCCGGCAGGGCGGGGGCCGGGGAGCTGTTTTTT
j_call: TRBJ1-2; clone_size: few; cdr3_length: 14; d_call: -; v_call: TRBV28; cdr3_aa: CASSSGTSNYGYTF; cdr3_nt: TGTGCCAGCAGTTCCGGGACTTCAAACTATGGCTACACCTTC
j_call: TRBJ1-4; clone_size: once; cdr3_length: 15; d_call: -; v_call: TRBV7-2; cdr3_aa: CASSSAGLANEKLFF; cdr3_nt: TGTGCCAGCAGCTCCGCCGGGTTGGCAAATGAAAAACTGTTTTTT
j_call: TRBJ2-7; clone_size: -; cdr3_length: 15; d_call: TRBD1; v_call: TRBV28; cdr3_aa: CASSPLRDRGNEQYF; cdr3_nt: TGTGCCAGCAGTCCCCTCCGGGACAGGGGAAACGAGCAGTACTTC
j_call: TRBJ1-6; clone_size: few; cdr3_length: 16; d_call: -; v_call: TRBV27; cdr3_aa: CASSLGSGGLNSPLHF; cdr3_nt: TGTGCCAGCAGTTTAGGCTCCGGGGGTTTGAATTCACCCCTCCACTTT
j_call: TRBJ1-6; clone_size: -; cdr3_length: 14; d_call: TRBD1; v_call: TRBV28; cdr3_aa: CASKMGQDNSPLHF; cdr3_nt: TGTGCCAGCAAGATGGGACAGGATAATTCACCCCTCCACTTT
j_call: TRBJ1-2; clone_size: -; cdr3_length: 15; d_call: -; v_call: TRBV4-3; cdr3_aa: CASSQSPAGEYGYTF; cdr3_nt: TGCGCCAGCAGCCAGTCCCCTGCAGGGGAGTATGGCTACACCTTC
j_call: TRBJ2-7; clone_size: once; cdr3_length: 15; d_call: TRBD1; v_call: TRBV9; cdr3_aa: CASSEGGQGTSEQYF; cdr3_nt: TGTGCCAGCAGCGAGGGGGGACAGGGAACCTCCGAGCAGTACTTC
j_call: TRBJ1-2; clone_size: -; cdr3_length: 14; d_call: -; v_call: TRBV28; cdr3_aa: CASSGLVGTYGYTF; cdr3_nt: TGTGCCAGCAGTGGCCTAGTGGGTACATATGGCTACACCTTC
j_call: TRBJ1-2; clone_size: once; cdr3_length: 15; d_call: -; v_call: TRBV6-4; cdr3_aa: CASSEGRQALYGYTF; cdr3_nt: TGTGCCAGCAGTGAGGGGAGACAGGCCCTCTATGGCTACACCTTC
j_call: TRBJ2-3; clone_size: -; cdr3_length: 17; d_call: TRBD1; v_call: TRBV27; cdr3_aa: CASSPTQGPASTDTQYF; cdr3_nt: TGTGCCAGCAGTCCGACACAGGGGCCAGCTAGCACAGATACGCAGTATTTT
j_call: TRBJ2-3; clone_size: few; cdr3_length: 13; d_call: -; v_call: TRBV4-1; cdr3_aa: CASSQDRSNTQYF; cdr3_nt: TGCGCCAGCAGCCAAGACCGCAGTAATACGCAGTATTTT
j_call: TRBJ1-3; clone_size: once; cdr3_length: 15; d_call: -; v_call: TRBV5-8; cdr3_aa: CASSLISAGGNTIYF; cdr3_nt: TGTGCCAGCAGCTTGATTTCGGCGGGCGGAAACACCATATATTTT
j_call: TRBJ2-1; clone_size: -; cdr3_length: 14; d_call: TRBD2; v_call: TRBV5-1; cdr3_aa: CASSLEAGGNEQFF; cdr3_nt: TGCGCCAGCAGCTTGGAGGCGGGAGGCAATGAGCAGTTCTTC
j_call: TRBJ2-7; clone_size: -; cdr3_length: 15; d_call: TRBD1; v_call: TRBV7-7; cdr3_aa: CASSPNRLQGSEQYF; cdr3_nt: TGTGCTAGCAGCCCAAATCGGTTACAGGGGTCCGAGCAGTACTTC
j_call: TRBJ2-1; clone_size: -; cdr3_length: 12; d_call: -; v_call: TRBV28; cdr3_aa: CASQEVYNEQFF; cdr3_nt: TGTGCCAGCCAAGAGGTGTACAATGAGCAGTTCTTC
j_call: TRBJ2-2; clone_size: -; cdr3_length: 16; d_call: -; v_call: TRBV7-2; cdr3_aa: CASSPLVAANTGELFF; cdr3_nt: TGTGCCAGCAGCCCACTGGTTGCGGCGAACACCGGGGAGCTGTTTTTT
j_call: TRBJ2-1; clone_size: -; cdr3_length: 13; d_call: -; v_call: TRBV6-5; cdr3_aa: CASSPPSGELLFF; cdr3_nt: TGTGCCAGCAGTCCCCCCTCGGGGGAACTCCTTTTCTTC
j_call: TRBJ1-2; clone_size: -; cdr3_length: 13; d_call: -; v_call: TRBV28; cdr3_aa: CASSQNRVNGYTF; cdr3_nt: TGTGCCAGCAGTCAGAACAGGGTTAATGGCTACACCTTC